This T cell receptor (beta chain) stems from a study of T cells in Graves' hyperthyroidism and ophthalmopathy. Study-level points and caveats: With a median lead of about 6.9 months before onset, the model predicted ophthalmopathy. Most thyroid clonotypes with frequency above 0.001 were detected in blood.

This clonotype showed up many times. Its antigen is not identified. The CDR3 regions of TCR beta were amplified from RNA transcripts. The HTBI primer set served for first-round RT-PCR of the TCR CDR3. MiXCR, run by TCRdb on the multiplex PCR reads, gives a single entry per CDR3 protein. Of under 400,000 distinct CDR3 sequences in the sample, roughly 15% were seen once. The CDR3 has 13 amino acids. CDR1 is KGHSH, CDR2 LQKENI, per germline. The V and J ends lost 6 bases and 5 bases respectively, with 10 bases between them. The receptor's source is a woman aged 55 to 70 with Graves' ophthalmopathy. The chain couples TRBV18 to TRBJ2-2; no reliable D call. The sequenced sample was blood. The CDR3 loop reads CASSYDRTGELFF. CDR3 nucleotide sequence: TGTGCCAGCTCGTATGACCGAACCGGGGAGCTGTTTTTT. The full variable domain, its missing parts supplied by reference TRBV18 and TRBJ2-2, is NAGVMQNPRHLVRRRGQEARLRCSPMKGHSHVYWYRQLPEEGLKFMVYLQKENIIDESGMPKERFSAEFPKEGPSILRIQQVVRGDSAAYFCASSYDRTGELFFGEGSRLTVL.